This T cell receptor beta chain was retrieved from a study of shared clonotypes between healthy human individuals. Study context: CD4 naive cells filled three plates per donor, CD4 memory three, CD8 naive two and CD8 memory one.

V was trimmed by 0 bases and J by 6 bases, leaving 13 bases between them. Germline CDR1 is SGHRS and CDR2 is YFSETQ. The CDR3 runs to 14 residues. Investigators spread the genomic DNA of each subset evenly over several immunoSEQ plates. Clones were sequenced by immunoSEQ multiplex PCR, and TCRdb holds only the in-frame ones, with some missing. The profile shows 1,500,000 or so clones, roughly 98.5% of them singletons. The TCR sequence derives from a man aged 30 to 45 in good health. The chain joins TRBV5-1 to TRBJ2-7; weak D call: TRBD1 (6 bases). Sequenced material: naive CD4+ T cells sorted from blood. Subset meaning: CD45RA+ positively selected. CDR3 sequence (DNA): TGCGCCAGCAGCTTGGCTCCAGGGGTGGGCGAGCAGTACTTC. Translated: CASSLAPGVGEQYF.